Reported below is one T cell receptor (beta chain). Its antigen is still unknown. Unique molecular identifiers were present in the TCR beta cDNA libraries. TCRdb re-derived calls from the PCR reads in MiXCR, one entry per CDR3 protein. The table lists around 200,000 distinct CDR3 sequences, about 30% of them singletons. This sample was included in a study of post-analysis software for immune sequencing data. Whole-study results and caveats: Comparison of patients with controls showed five TRBV segments more frequent in patients, TRBV5-6, TRBV5-1 and TRBV20-1 among them.

Germline CDR1 SGHTA, CDR2 FQGNSA. V dropped 5 bases and J dropped 9; count of bases not matched to a gene: 9. The CDR3 runs to 14 residues. Sequences were obtained from blood. The genes are TRBV7-2 and TRBJ1-4, with 7 nucleotides matching TRBD1. The receptor was isolated from a girl under 18 with multiple sclerosis. The CDR3 sequence: CASSVTGADKKLFF. The CDR3 nucleotides are TGTGCCAGCAGCGTAACAGGGGCTGATAAAAAACTGTTTTTT. Based on the CDR3 plus reference TRBV7-2 and TRBJ1-4, the full variable domain is GAGVSQSPSNKVTEKGKDVELRCDPISGHTALYWYRQSLGQGLEFLIYFQGNSAPDKSGLPSDRFSAERTGGSVSTLTIQRTQQEDSAVYLCASSVTGADKKLFFGSGTQLSVL.